This T cell receptor (beta chain) is drawn from a study of CD8 T cells in Susac syndrome. An amount of RNA that ranged from roughly 0.5 to 1 ug was reverse transcribed with random hexamers. The immunoSEQ assay covered 54 Vbeta and 13 Jbeta segments for CDR3. TCRdb redid the calling of the immunoSEQ multiplex PCR reads with MiXCR, one entry per CDR3 protein. The repertoire holds about 430,000 distinct CDR3 sequences, with around 85% as singletons. Sequencing of TCR beta was undertaken in CD8+ and CD4+ T cells derived from blood. J lost 6 bases, V lost 5 bases, and 11 bases had no gene match. The CDR3 covers 15 residues. Germline assignment: CDR1 SGHTA and CDR2 FQGNSA. This clonotype was found a few times. Its antigen is unknown. Study-wide findings and caveats: The study's TCR sequencing and HLA analysis drew on a certain number of individuals. That number was acknowledged as relatively small.

The J gene is TRBJ2-3, the V gene TRBV7-2, with TRBD2 matching over 7 bases. Sequencing was carried out using CD8+ T cells from PBMCs. This TCR was recovered from a human donor with multiple sclerosis. The CDR3 DNA sequence: TGTGCCAGCAGCCCCTTTGGACTAGTTTGGGATACGCAGTATTTT. This gives the protein CASSPFGLVWDTQYF.